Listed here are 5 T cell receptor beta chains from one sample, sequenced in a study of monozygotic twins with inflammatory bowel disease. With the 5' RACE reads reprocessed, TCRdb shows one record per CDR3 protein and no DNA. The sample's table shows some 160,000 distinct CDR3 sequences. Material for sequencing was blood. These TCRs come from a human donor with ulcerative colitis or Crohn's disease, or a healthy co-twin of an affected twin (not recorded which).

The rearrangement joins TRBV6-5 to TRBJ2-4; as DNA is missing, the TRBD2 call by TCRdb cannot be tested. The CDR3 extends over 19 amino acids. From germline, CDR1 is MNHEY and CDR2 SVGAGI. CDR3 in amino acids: CASSYTAGGRKGTKNIQYF.

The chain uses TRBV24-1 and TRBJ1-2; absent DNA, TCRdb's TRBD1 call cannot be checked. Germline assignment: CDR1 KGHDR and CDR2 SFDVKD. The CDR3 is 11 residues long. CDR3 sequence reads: CATSRDRGETF.

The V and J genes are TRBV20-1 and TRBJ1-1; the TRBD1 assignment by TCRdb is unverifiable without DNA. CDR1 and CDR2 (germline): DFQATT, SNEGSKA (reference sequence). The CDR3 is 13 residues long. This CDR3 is CSATGDRGTEAFF.

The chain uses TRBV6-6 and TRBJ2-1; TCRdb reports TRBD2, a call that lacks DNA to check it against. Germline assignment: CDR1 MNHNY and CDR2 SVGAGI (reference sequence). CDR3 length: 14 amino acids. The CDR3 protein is CASRRTSGYNEQFF.

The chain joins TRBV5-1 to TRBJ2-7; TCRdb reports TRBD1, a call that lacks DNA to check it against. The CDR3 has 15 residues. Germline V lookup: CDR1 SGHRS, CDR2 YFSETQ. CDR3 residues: CASSFSEAGGHEQYF.